Listed below are T cell receptor beta chains from one sample, sequenced in a study of blood T cell repertoires in COVID-19. Sequenced by immunoSEQ multiplex PCR; TCRdb stores in-frame clones only, minus some. The sample holds 70,000 or so clones; 75% to 90% are singletons and the top ten take 30% to 40%. Source material: peripheral blood. These receptors were taken from a woman at least 80 years old with active or convalescent COVID-19. The CDR3 runs from the conserved cysteine through the conserved F or W. The order of the fields is D gene, clone size, J gene, V gene, CDR3 protein, CDR3 DNA. D genes are given only for firm matches. Not every row has a clone size; where given, it reads once, few, many or a size class.

d_call: TRBD1
clone_size: -
j_call: TRBJ2-2
v_call: TRBV19
cdr3_aa: CASTPGRDRVGELFF
cdr3_nt: TGTGCCAGTACCCCTGGGCGGGACAGGGTCGGGGAGCTGTTTTTT

d_call: -
clone_size: -
j_call: TRBJ1-5
v_call: TRBV19
cdr3_aa: CASSIVGTGSNQPQHF
cdr3_nt: TGTGCCAGTAGTATAGTGGGAACAGGAAGCAATCAGCCCCAGCATTTT

d_call: TRBD1
clone_size: -
j_call: TRBJ1-3
v_call: TRBV27
cdr3_aa: CASSPGQGRENTIYF
cdr3_nt: TGTGCCAGCAGTCCCGGACAGGGTCGCGAAAACACCATATATTTT

d_call: -
clone_size: -
j_call: TRBJ2-4
v_call: TRBV21-1
cdr3_aa: CASSKGGGLAKNIQYF
cdr3_nt: TGTGCCAGCAGCAAAGGCGGGGGCCTAGCCAAAAACATTCAGTACTTC

d_call: TRBD2
clone_size: -
j_call: TRBJ2-3
v_call: TRBV5-1
cdr3_aa: CASSPGGRGGSDTQYF
cdr3_nt: TGCGCCAGCAGCCCAGGAGGGCGGGGGGGGTCAGATACGCAGTATTTT

d_call: TRBD1
clone_size: -
j_call: TRBJ1-5
v_call: TRBV7-2
cdr3_aa: CASSFDRGQQPQHF
cdr3_nt: TGTGCCAGCAGCTTCGACAGGGGGCAACAGCCCCAGCATTTT

d_call: TRBD1
clone_size: -
j_call: TRBJ2-5
v_call: TRBV5-1
cdr3_aa: CASERDRDETQYF
cdr3_nt: TGCGCCAGCGAACGGGACAGGGACGAGACCCAGTACTTC

d_call: -
clone_size: -
j_call: TRBJ2-5
v_call: TRBV18
cdr3_aa: CASSRRQTQETQYF
cdr3_nt: TGTGCCAGCTCACGGCGACAGACCCAAGAGACCCAGTACTTC

d_call: TRBD1
clone_size: -
j_call: TRBJ2-7
v_call: TRBV7-9
cdr3_aa: CASSTRDRAYEQYF
cdr3_nt: TGTGCCAGCAGCACAAGGGACAGGGCCTACGAGCAGTACTTC

d_call: -
clone_size: -
j_call: TRBJ1-6
v_call: TRBV7-8
cdr3_aa: CASSLREGIRAGNSPLHF
cdr3_nt: TGTGCCAGCAGCTTAAGGGAAGGGATAAGAGCGGGTAATTCACCCCTCCACTTT

d_call: -
clone_size: -
j_call: TRBJ1-6
v_call: TRBV9
cdr3_aa: CASSGSNAPLHF
cdr3_nt: TGTGCCAGCAGCGGATCTAACGCACCCCTCCACTTT

d_call: -
clone_size: -
j_call: TRBJ1-2
v_call: TRBV7-2
cdr3_aa: CASSLGQLGVEGYTF
cdr3_nt: TGTGCCAGCAGCTTAGGACAGTTGGGCGTAGAGGGCTACACCTTC

d_call: -
clone_size: -
j_call: TRBJ2-1
v_call: TRBV28
cdr3_aa: CASSLTGEDYNEQFF
cdr3_nt: TGTGCCAGCTCGTTAACAGGGGAGGACTACAATGAGCAGTTCTTC

d_call: -
clone_size: -
j_call: TRBJ1-5
v_call: TRBV6-2/TRBV6-3
cdr3_aa: CASSNPGFYQPQHF
cdr3_nt: TGTGCCAGCAGTAACCCAGGGTTCTATCAGCCCCAGCATTTT

d_call: -
clone_size: -
j_call: TRBJ1-2
v_call: TRBV4-1
cdr3_aa: CASSQGQLNYGYTF
cdr3_nt: TGCGCCAGCAGCCAAGGACAGCTTAACTATGGCTACACCTTC

d_call: TRBD1
clone_size: -
j_call: TRBJ2-3
v_call: TRBV7-2
cdr3_aa: CASSSRTGATDTQYF
cdr3_nt: TGTGCCAGCAGCTCGAGGACAGGGGCTACAGATACGCAGTATTTT

d_call: TRBD1
clone_size: -
j_call: TRBJ1-1
v_call: TRBV19
cdr3_aa: CASSKGQGLSGTEAFF
cdr3_nt: TGTGCCAGTAGTAAGGGACAGGGTCTCTCGGGCACTGAAGCTTTCTTT

d_call: -
clone_size: once
j_call: TRBJ1-1
v_call: TRBV7-2
cdr3_aa: CASSLVGTPEAFF
cdr3_nt: TGTGCCAGCAGCTTAGTTGGGACTCCTGAAGCTTTCTTT

d_call: -
clone_size: -
j_call: TRBJ2-7
v_call: TRBV6-4
cdr3_aa: CASSAEGPGDYEQYF
cdr3_nt: TGTGCCAGCAGTGCGGAAGGACCGGGAGACTACGAGCAGTACTTC

d_call: TRBD1
clone_size: -
j_call: TRBJ2-3
v_call: TRBV4-3
cdr3_aa: CASSLGTADTQYF
cdr3_nt: TGCGCCAGCAGCCTCGGGACAGCAGATACGCAGTATTTT

d_call: TRBD1
clone_size: -
j_call: TRBJ1-6
v_call: TRBV7-9
cdr3_aa: CASSTGGTDNSPLHF
cdr3_nt: TGTGCCAGCAGCACCGGCGGGACAGATAATTCACCCCTCCACTTT

d_call: -
clone_size: -
j_call: TRBJ2-3
v_call: TRBV7-3
cdr3_aa: CASSLAGAFTDTQYF
cdr3_nt: TGTGCCAGCAGCTTAGCAGGGGCCTTCACAGATACGCAGTATTTT

d_call: -
clone_size: few
j_call: TRBJ1-1
v_call: TRBV18
cdr3_aa: CASSPIDTGYTEAFF
cdr3_nt: TGTGCCAGCTCACCAATCGATACAGGGTACACTGAAGCTTTCTTT

d_call: -
clone_size: -
j_call: TRBJ2-2
v_call: TRBV7-9
cdr3_aa: CASSLRVGNTGELFF
cdr3_nt: TGTGCCAGCAGCTTACGGGTCGGTAACACCGGGGAGCTGTTTTTT

d_call: -
clone_size: -
j_call: TRBJ1-2
v_call: TRBV21-1
cdr3_aa: CASQGLSYGYTF
cdr3_nt: TGTGCCAGCCAGGGTCTATCCTATGGCTACACCTTC

d_call: -
clone_size: -
j_call: TRBJ2-1
v_call: TRBV19
cdr3_aa: CASSSTGILGGNEQFF
cdr3_nt: TGTGCCAGTAGTTCTACCGGGATCTTGGGGGGCAATGAGCAGTTCTTC

d_call: -
clone_size: -
j_call: TRBJ2-1
v_call: TRBV3-1/TRBV3-2
cdr3_aa: CASSRRGERTYNEQFF
cdr3_nt: TGTGCCAGCAGCCGTCGCGGGGAGCGGACCTACAATGAGCAGTTCTTC

d_call: -
clone_size: -
j_call: TRBJ2-2
v_call: TRBV2
cdr3_aa: CASSVKADANTGELFF
cdr3_nt: TGTGCCAGCAGTGTAAAAGCGGACGCGAACACCGGGGAGCTGTTTTTT

d_call: -
clone_size: -
j_call: TRBJ1-1
v_call: TRBV5-4
cdr3_aa: CASSQKTGRNTEAFF
cdr3_nt: TGTGCCAGCAGCCAAAAAACAGGGCGCAACACTGAAGCTTTCTTT

d_call: -
clone_size: -
j_call: TRBJ1-6
v_call: TRBV28
cdr3_aa: CASSRPFGSGSPLHF
cdr3_nt: TGTGCCAGCAGTCGACCCTTCGGATCGGGGTCACCCCTCCACTTT

d_call: TRBD1
clone_size: once
j_call: TRBJ1-5
v_call: TRBV2
cdr3_aa: CASSELTGQGGLQPQHF
cdr3_nt: TGTGCCAGCAGTGAATTGACGGGACAGGGAGGCTTACAGCCCCAGCATTTT

d_call: -
clone_size: -
j_call: TRBJ2-2
v_call: TRBV6-5
cdr3_aa: CASSRTLNTGELFF
cdr3_nt: TGTGCCAGCAGCCGGACTCTGAACACCGGGGAGCTGTTTTTT

d_call: -
clone_size: -
j_call: TRBJ1-2
v_call: TRBV6-5
cdr3_aa: CASSYGGGYYGYTF
cdr3_nt: TGTGCCAGCAGTTACGGGGGAGGGTACTATGGCTACACCTTC

d_call: TRBD1
clone_size: -
j_call: TRBJ1-2
v_call: TRBV4-3
cdr3_aa: CASSQDTRDSSYGYTF
cdr3_nt: TGCGCCAGCAGCCAAGATACCCGGGACAGTTCCTATGGCTACACCTTC

d_call: TRBD1
clone_size: -
j_call: TRBJ2-7
v_call: TRBV11-3
cdr3_aa: CASSQRQGSNEQYF
cdr3_nt: TGTGCCAGCAGCCAGAGACAGGGCTCAAACGAGCAGTACTTC

d_call: -
clone_size: few
j_call: TRBJ1-2
v_call: TRBV24-1
cdr3_aa: CATSQTGTWDGYTF
cdr3_nt: TGTGCCACCAGCCAAACCGGGACATGGGATGGCTACACCTTC